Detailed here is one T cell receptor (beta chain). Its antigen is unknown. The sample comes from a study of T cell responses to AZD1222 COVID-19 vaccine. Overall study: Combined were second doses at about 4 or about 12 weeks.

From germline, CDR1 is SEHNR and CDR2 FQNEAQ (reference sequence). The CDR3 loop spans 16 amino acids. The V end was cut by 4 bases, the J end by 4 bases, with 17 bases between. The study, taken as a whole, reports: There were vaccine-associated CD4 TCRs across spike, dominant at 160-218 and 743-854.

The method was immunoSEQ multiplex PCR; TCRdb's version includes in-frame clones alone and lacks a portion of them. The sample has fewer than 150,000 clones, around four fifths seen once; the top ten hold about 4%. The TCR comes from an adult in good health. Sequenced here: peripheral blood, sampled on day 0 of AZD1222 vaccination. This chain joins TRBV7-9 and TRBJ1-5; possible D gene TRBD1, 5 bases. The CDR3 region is CASSSSSTGRNQPQHF. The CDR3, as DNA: TGTGCCAGCAGCTCCTCATCTACGGGACGTAATCAGCCCCAGCATTTT.